The T cell receptor (beta chain) under discussion was sequenced for a study of blood T cell repertoires in COVID-19. CDR3 length: 14 amino acids. V trimming: 4 bases; J trimming: 5 bases; junction bases outside the gene matches: 7. CDR1 is SGDLS and CDR2 is YYNGEE in the germline V gene. Profiled with immunoSEQ multiplex PCR; TCRdb holds only in-frame clones, not every one. The sample lists over 120,000 clones; 84% were seen once. The receptor's source is a man between 60 and 70 years old with active or convalescent COVID-19. Source material: peripheral blood. The J gene is TRBJ1-2, the V gene TRBV9, with 8 bases lining up with TRBD1. This chain's CDR3 is CASSTQGAGYGYTF. The CDR3 region has the DNA TGTGCCAGCAGCACGCAGGGGGCTGGGTATGGCTACACCTTC.